This entry concerns a single T cell receptor beta chain. The method was immunoSEQ multiplex PCR; TCRdb's version includes in-frame clones alone and lacks a portion of them. The sample yields around 290,000 clones, 89% seen once. Germline V gene lookup returns CDR1 SGHRS and CDR2 YFSETQ. V shed 0 bases and J shed 4 bases, with 19 bases lying between them. This CDR3 region has 17 residues. This entry is derived from a study of blood T cell repertoires in COVID-19. In assigning cohorts, the study relied on participant-reported clinical history. Resolution of symptoms, clearance, or two negative PCRs was present in recovered Cohort 3 donors.

The specimen sequenced was PBMCs or T cells enriched from blood (not recorded which). This TCR was sampled from a woman between 40 and 55 years old who had recovered from COVID-19. The chain has TRBV5-1 and TRBJ1-2; D is possibly TRBD1 (5 bases). CDR3 protein: CASSLVGSGASRYGYTF. The CDR3 coding sequence is TGCGCCAGCAGCTTGGTAGGATCTGGGGCGTCCCGCTATGGCTACACCTTC.